A single sample gave rise to the 32 T cell receptor beta chains below, sequenced in a study of blood T cell repertoires in COVID-19 (dated by TCRdb to the early 2020s). To prepare the library, the immunoSEQ multiplex PCR assay was applied. TCRdb mirrors the immuneACCESS table, restricted to in-frame sequences. Some clones are absent from its copies; in checked studies, under half trace to an unresolved V gene, and the reason for the others is unknown. Across this sample there are around 180,000 clones, with around 77% seen only once. Roughly 17% of the sample is in the top ten clones. The source material was peripheral blood. These receptors were taken from a man aged 60 to 69 with active or convalescent COVID-19.

CDR3 protein: CASSQDQQEPPYEQYF. Written as DNA, the CDR3 is TGCGCCAGCAGCCAAGATCAGCAGGAACCACCCTACGAGCAGTACTTC. The genes are TRBV4-1 and TRBJ2-7; D uncertain. CDR3 length: 16 amino acids. The germline V gene encodes CDR1 MGHRA and CDR2 YSYEKL. Trimming removed 0 bases from V and 2 bases from J, with 14 bases in between.

The J gene is TRBJ1-2, the V gene TRBV5-1; 8 positions match TRBD1. This CDR3 contains 13 residues. Germline CDR1 and CDR2: SGHRS and YFSETQ. V gave up 3 bases and J gave up 3 bases; unmatched junction bases: 1. CDR3 bases: TGCGCCAGCAGCTCACAGGGGGACTATGGCTACACCTTC. It translates to CASSSQGDYGYTF.

The chain employs TRBV7-9 and TRBJ2-7; 8 bases are a match to TRBD1. The CDR3 sequence is 14 residues long. Germline assignment: CDR1 SEHNR and CDR2 FQNEAQ (reference sequence). J gave up 5 bases and V 1 base, and 4 bases lay outside the gene matches. CDR3 sequence: CASSLVQGVDEQYF. CDR3 bases: TGTGCCAGCAGCTTAGTACAGGGGGTGGACGAGCAGTACTTC.

The chain is built from TRBV7-6 and TRBJ2-1, with 12 bases matching TRBD2. V gave up 0 bases and J gave up 4 bases; unmatched junction bases: 4. This CDR3 has 17 amino acids. Germline V gives CDR1 SGHVS, CDR2 FNYEAQ. CDR3 in DNA: TGTGCCAGCAGCTTAGCTCATCTAGCGGGAGGGTACAATGAGCAGTTCTTC. Translating gives CASSLAHLAGGYNEQFF. The complete variable domain, with remaining parts taken from reference TRBV7-6 and TRBJ2-1, reads GAGVSQSPRYKVTKRGQDVALRCDPISGHVSLYWYRQALGQGPEFLTYFNYEAQQDKSGLPNDRFSAERPEGSISTLTIQRTEQRDSAMYRCASSLAHLAGGYNEQFFGPGTRLTVL.

V and J are TRBV19 and TRBJ2-1; weak D call: TRBD1 (6 bases). Trimming took 1 base from V and 0 from J, leaving 10 bases between them. Germline V gene lookup returns CDR1 LNHDA and CDR2 SQIVND (reference sequence). The CDR3 loop spans 16 amino acids. CDR3 region: CASSIGQGSSYNEQFF. The CDR3, as DNA: TGTGCCAGTAGTATAGGGCAGGGGAGCTCCTACAATGAGCAGTTCTTC.

This chain links TRBV11-3 with TRBJ2-7; TRBD2 might be the D (5 bases). Trimming cost V 4 bases and J 2 bases, with 12 bases left between them. This CDR3 comprises 14 residues. Germline loops: CDR1 SGHNT, CDR2 YENEEA. The CDR3 nucleotides are TGTGCCAGCAGCTCGAGGGATGGTCCCTACGAGCAGTACTTC. Translation: CASSSRDGPYEQYF.

This clone occurred a few times. This chain joins TRBV6-5 and TRBJ2-2; D remains unclear. V dropped 2 bases and J dropped 3 bases, with 7 bases sitting between them. Per the germline V gene, CDR1 is MNHEY and CDR2 is SVGAGI. The CDR3 consists of 14 residues. This CDR3 is CASSYQEDTGELFF. CDR3 bases: TGTGCCAGCAGTTACCAAGAGGACACCGGGGAGCTGTTTTTT.

The rearrangement joins TRBV12-3 or TRBV12-4 to TRBJ2-6, with D possibly being TRBD2 (6 bases). CDR3 size: 13 residues. Trimming left V 8 bases short and J 2 bases short, with 7 bases between. The CDR3 nucleotides read TGTGCCAGCCGGGGGACTGGGGCCAACGTCCTGACTTTC. Amino acids: CASRGTGANVLTF.

The CDR3 reads CASSWGGWSYGYTF. The CDR3 DNA reads as TGTGCCAGCAGTTGGGGGGGGTGGAGCTATGGCTACACCTTC. The chain uses TRBV28 and TRBJ1-2, with TRBD1 as a possible D gene (5 bases). Trimming took off 4 bases at V and 4 bases at J, with 13 bases between the two ends. The V gene's germline CDR1 is MDHEN and CDR2 SYDVKM. CDR3 length equals 14 residues.

V gene TRBV4-3 combines with J gene TRBJ2-3; 9 bases agree with TRBD2. The CDR3 extends over 18 amino acids. Per germline, CDR1 LGHNA and CDR2 YSLEER. After removal of 4 bases from V and 2 bases from J, the junction contained 13 bases not matched to a gene. CDR3 DNA: TGCGCCAGCAGCCCCCAACCTCCGACTAGCGGCTACACAGATACGCAGTATTTT. It encodes CASSPQPPTSGYTDTQYF.

Written as DNA, the CDR3 is TGTGCCAGCTCACCCGGACAGGGGGCAAGCTCACCCCTCCACTTT. Its protein is CASSPGQGASSPLHF. J is TRBJ1-6 and V is TRBV18; 11 nucleotides agree with TRBD1. Germline values: CDR1 KGHSH, CDR2 LQKENI. The CDR3 runs to 15 residues. V was clipped by 3 bases and J by 10 bases; unmatched bases: 5.

The chain recombines TRBV3-1 (or the pseudogene TRBV3-2) with TRBJ2-1; 8 bases line up with TRBD2. Germline V CDR1 and CDR2: LGHDT, YNNKEL (reference sequence). After removal of 0 bases from V and 9 bases from J, the junction contained 7 bases not matched to a gene. This CDR3 has 15 amino acids. CDR3 loop: CASSQELGLAGEQFF. The CDR3, as DNA: TGTGCCAGCAGCCAAGAGCTCGGCCTAGCGGGTGAGCAGTTCTTC.

The V call is TRBV28, the J call TRBJ2-1; TRBD2 matches at 9 bases. CDR3 size: 16 residues. Germline V gives CDR1 MDHEN, CDR2 SYDVKM. Unmatched junction bases numbered 14, after V lost 8 bases and J lost 6 bases. The CDR3: CASGGLLAGSLNEQFF. As DNA, the CDR3 is TGTGCCAGCGGGGGTTTACTAGCGGGTTCCCTCAATGAGCAGTTCTTC.

This sequence joins TRBV10-3 and TRBJ1-1, with a tentative D call TRBD1 (5 bases). The CDR3 has 15 residues. V was clipped by 2 bases and J by 1 base, with 11 bases between them. Germline V lookup: CDR1 ENHRY, CDR2 SYGVKD. The CDR3 region is CAISEIRGWNTEAFF. The CDR3, as DNA: TGTGCCATCAGTGAGATTAGGGGTTGGAACACTGAAGCTTTCTTT.

The chain recombines TRBV5-4 with TRBJ2-6, with TRBD1 matching over 9 bases. The germline CDR1 and CDR2 sequences are SGHNT and YYREEE (reference sequence). With V trimmed by 4 bases and J by 2 bases, 10 bases remained unmatched. The CDR3 has 18 residues. CDR3 protein: CASSGRQQGAAGANVLTF. For the CDR3, the DNA is TGTGCCAGCAGCGGGCGGCAACAGGGGGCGGCTGGGGCCAACGTCCTGACTTTC.

This clone was picked up a small number of times. The chain joins TRBV23-1 to TRBJ2-3; D ambiguous. TRBV23-1 is an open reading frame whose function is uncertain. The V end was cut by 4 bases, the J end by 2 bases, with 16 bases between. The CDR3 consists of 16 residues. This CDR3 reads CASSLLRSRVTDTQYF. CDR3 bases: TGCGCCAGCAGTCTCCTCCGGTCACGGGTCACAGATACGCAGTATTTT.

This clone was detected a few times. The chain carries TRBV24-1 and TRBJ2-5, with a tentative D call TRBD2 (6 bases). The V gene lost 9 bases and the J gene lost 5 bases, with 15 bases spanning the gap. The CDR3 extends over 13 amino acids. Germline CDR1 reads KGHDR; CDR2 reads SFDVKD. CDR3 sequence (DNA): TGTGCCACCCATGACGGCGGGGAGGAGACCCAGTACTTC. This sequence encodes CATHDGGEETQYF.

Concerning this clone: Compared with germline, one end of the junction differs, possibly owing to a read error. The rearrangement links TRBV6-2 or TRBV6-3 to TRBJ2-7, with 8 bases matching TRBD1. CDR1 is MNHEY, CDR2 SVGEGT, per germline. This CDR3 has 17 amino acids. The CDR3: CASSYFVLDRAGVEQYF. The CDR3, as DNA: TGTGCCAGCAGCTACTTCGTCCTGGACAGGGCAGGGGTCGAGCAGTACTTC.

The J gene is TRBJ1-4, the V gene TRBV15; D is undetermined. The CDR3 contains 14 residues. CDR1 LNHNV and CDR2 YYDKDF come from the germline V gene (reference sequence). Trimming removed 3 bases at V and 4 bases at J, with 9 bases between. The CDR3 sequence is CATSSSGVNEKLFF. DNA of the CDR3: TGTGCCACCAGCAGTTCGGGAGTTAATGAAAAACTGTTTTTT.

The chain has TRBV6-2 or TRBV6-3 and TRBJ2-5; D is unresolved. The V end lost 1 base, the J end lost 4 bases, and 7 bases lay between the germline ends. CDR3 length: 13 residues. CDR1 is MNHEY and CDR2 is SVGEGT in the germline V gene. The CDR3 sequence is CASSYWPLETQYF. CDR3 coding DNA: TGTGCCAGCAGTTACTGGCCCTTAGAGACCCAGTACTTC.

The rearrangement uses TRBV28 and TRBJ2-2; 9 bases are shared with TRBD1. Losses at the gene ends were 6 bases for V and 5 bases for J; bases not matched to a gene: 7. Germline CDR1 is MDHEN and CDR2 is SYDVKM. CDR3 size: 15 residues. As DNA, the CDR3 is TGTGCCAGCAGAAATGGGACAGGGAGGACCGGGGAGCTGTTTTTT. Protein: CASRNGTGRTGELFF.

The rearrangement links TRBV28 to TRBJ2-1; D may be TRBD2 (5 bases). V shed 7 bases and J shed 7 bases, with 17 bases lying between them. The length of the CDR3 is 14 residues. CDR1 and CDR2 from the germline V gene are MDHEN and SYDVKM. The DNA for the CDR3 is TGTGCCAGCATGGACGGGATCGGTAGAAATGAGCAGTTCTTC. It is translated as CASMDGIGRNEQFF.

V usage is TRBV2 and J usage is TRBJ1-4, with D perhaps TRBD1 (6 bases). Germline V gene data show CDR1 as SNHLY and CDR2 as FYNNEI. V lost 6 bases to trimming and J lost 0 bases, with 8 bases between them. The CDR3 extends over 14 amino acids. In nucleotides, the CDR3 is TGTGCCAGCAGCGGGACAACAACTAATGAAAAACTGTTTTTT. It codes for CASSGTTTNEKLFF.

V is TRBV19 and J is TRBJ1-1; D may be TRBD1 (6 bases). Germline values: CDR1 LNHDA, CDR2 SQIVND (reference sequence). The length of the CDR3 is 14 residues. Deletions cut 1 base from V and 2 bases from J, with 8 bases between. DNA of the CDR3: TGTGCCAGTAGTATAGCACAGGGTAACACTGAAGCTTTCTTT. Translation gives CASSIAQGNTEAFF.

The rearrangement uses TRBV19 and TRBJ1-6; 10 positions agree with TRBD1. From germline, CDR1 is LNHDA and CDR2 SQIVND (reference sequence). The CDR3 is 16 amino acids. Trimming took 4 bases from V and 3 from J; bases not matched to a gene: 3. CDR3 residues: CASSTRTGGYNSPLHF. CDR3 coding DNA: TGTGCCAGTAGTACGCGGACAGGGGGCTATAATTCACCCCTCCACTTT.

This chain links TRBV7-8 with TRBJ2-1; 7 positions match TRBD2. Unmatched junction bases numbered 5, after V lost 1 base and J lost 5 bases. The CDR3 covers 15 residues. Germline V gives CDR1 SGHVS, CDR2 FQNEAQ. CDR3 DNA: TGTGCCAGCAGCTTAGGGGCTAGCGGCAACAATGAGCAGTTCTTC. The encoded protein is CASSLGASGNNEQFF.

The chain has TRBV20-1 and TRBJ2-7; weak D call: TRBD2 (6 bases). The germline V gene has CDR1 DFQATT and CDR2 SNEGSKA (reference sequence). CDR3 length: 14 amino acids. Trimming left V 3 bases short and J 2 bases short, with 14 bases between. The CDR3 DNA sequence: TGCAGTGCTAGTATCGCTAGCGTCCCCTACGAGCAGTACTTC. Its translation is CSASIASVPYEQYF.

This clone was picked up many times. The rearrangement uses TRBV6-2 or TRBV6-3 and TRBJ2-7; no definite D call. The CDR3 runs 14 residues. Germline V CDR1 and CDR2: MNHEY, SVGEGT. Trimming shortened V by 4 bases and J by 0 bases, and 10 bases separated the two germline ends. The CDR3 reads CASSSLRSSYEQYF. In DNA form, the CDR3 reads TGTGCCAGCAGTTCCTTAAGGAGCTCCTACGAGCAGTACTTC.

The chain employs TRBV9 and TRBJ1-1; the match to TRBD1 covers 9 bases. The CDR3 covers 14 residues. The ends lost 2 bases at V and 11 bases at J; junction bases unmatched: 10. From germline, CDR1 is SGDLS and CDR2 YYNGEE. CDR3 coding DNA: TGTGCCAGCAGCGTGGGGGACAGGGCCCGGGATGCTTTCTTT. It translates to CASSVGDRARDAFF. The full variable domain, with the rest looked up from reference TRBV9 and TRBJ1-1, is DSGVTQTPKHLITATGQRVTLRCSPRSGDLSVYWYQQSLDQGLQFLIQYYNGEERAKGNILERFSAQQFPDLHSELNLSSLELGDSALYFCASSVGDRARDAFFGQGTRLTVV.

The rearrangement links TRBV2 to TRBJ1-4, with D perhaps matching TRBD1 (6 bases). The ends were cut back, 1 base at V and 7 bases at J, with 13 bases in the middle. Per germline, CDR1 SNHLY and CDR2 FYNNEI. The CDR3 consists of 15 residues. The CDR3: CASSEEGGGVEKLFF. The DNA for the CDR3 is TGTGCCAGCAGTGAAGAGGGGGGGGGAGTTGAAAAACTGTTTTTT.

This CDR3 reads CASSLLAGDAYNEQFF. The CDR3 DNA follows: TGTGCCAGCAGCTTATTGGCGGGGGACGCCTACAATGAGCAGTTCTTC. The chain couples TRBV7-9 to TRBJ2-1; 7 bases align to TRBD2. The germline V gene has CDR1 SEHNR and CDR2 FQNEAQ (reference sequence). V gave up 2 bases and J gave up 2 bases; unmatched junction bases: 6. The CDR3 length is 16 residues.

This rearrangement joins TRBV7-2 to TRBJ2-1, with 16 bases lining up with TRBD2. The length of the CDR3 is 15 residues. V gave up 4 bases and J gave up 9 bases; unmatched junction bases: 3. In germline, CDR1 is SGHTA, CDR2 FQGNSA. The CDR3 loop reads CASSSGTSGRAEQFF. CDR3 coding DNA: TGTGCCAGCAGCTCCGGGACTAGCGGGAGGGCTGAGCAGTTCTTC.